A single sample gave rise to the 15 T cell receptor beta chains below, sequenced in a study of T cell responses to AZD1222 COVID-19 vaccine. Profiling relied on immunoSEQ multiplex PCR, and the TCRdb table lists in-frame clones only, not all of them. The repertoire holds some 140,000 clones, 70% to 90% seen once, with just over 5.5% in the top ten. The sequenced sample was peripheral blood, obtained on day 0 of AZD1222 vaccination. The receptors derive from an adult in good health.

This clone was observed a single time. J is TRBJ2-3 and V is TRBV9; tentative D call: TRBD2 (5 bases). This CDR3 is built from 13 residues. In germline, CDR1 is SGDLS, CDR2 YYNGEE. Trimming pared 4 bases from V and 6 bases from J, leaving 12 bases between. CDR3: CASSPRGRDTQYF. CDR3 in DNA: TGTGCCAGCAGCCCCCGGGGTAGGGATACGCAGTATTTT.

This clone showed up just a few times. The chain couples TRBV9 to TRBJ2-7; 9 positions agree with TRBD2. The CDR3 loop spans 15 amino acids. Trimming removed 2 bases from V and 4 bases from J; junction bases left unmatched: 7. The V gene's germline CDR1 is SGDLS and CDR2 YYNGEE. Here the CDR3 reads CASSVGSGRGYEQYF. The CDR3 bases are TGTGCCAGCAGCGTGGGTAGCGGGAGAGGGTACGAGCAGTACTTC.

A note on this clone: The junction shows a germline mismatch at one end, possibly a read error. The V call is TRBV6-5, the J call TRBJ1-5; D remains ambiguous. Germline CDR1 MNHEY, CDR2 SVGAGI. This CDR3 comprises 13 residues. CDR3 protein: CASSDSFNQPQHF. The DNA of the CDR3 is TGTGCCAGCAGTGACTCGTTCAATCAGCCCCAGCATTTT.

The V and J genes are TRBV2 and TRBJ2-7; TRBD1 might be the D (5 bases). The CDR3 sequence is 13 residues long. Germline V gene lookup returns CDR1 SNHLY and CDR2 FYNNEI. V was pared by 8 bases and J by 5 bases, with 16 bases between. In DNA form, the CDR3 reads TGTGCCAGCCGCAGGGTGCCCGCAAACGAGCAGTACTTC. Protein sequence: CASRRVPANEQYF.

The rearrangement uses TRBV7-2 and TRBJ1-1; D perhaps matches TRBD1 (6 bases). The CDR3 contains 14 residues. The germline CDR1 and CDR2 sequences are SGHTA and FQGNSA. Deletions cut 7 bases from V and 1 base from J, with 13 bases between. The CDR3 DNA follows: TGTGCCAGCACCCTTGGGACACGGAACACTGAAGCTTTCTTT. This translates into CASTLGTRNTEAFF.

V gene TRBV5-6 combines with J gene TRBJ2-7; 7 bases fit TRBD2. Germline trimming cut 10 bases from V and 3 bases from J; bases unmatched to any gene: 10. CDR3 size: 13 residues. Germline V gene lookup returns CDR1 SGHDT and CDR2 YYEEEE. CDR3: CAGAKGGHYEQYF. The CDR3 nucleotides are TGTGCCGGCGCGAAGGGAGGGCACTACGAGCAGTACTTC. Full variable domain (outside the CDR3, taken from reference TRBV5-6 and TRBJ2-7): DAGVTQSPTHLIKTRGQQVTLRCSPKSGHDTVSWYQQALGQGPQFIFQYYEEEERQRGNFPDRFSGHQFPNYSSELNVNALLLGDSALYLCAGAKGGHYEQYFGPGTRLTVT.

This chain joins TRBV6-2 or TRBV6-3 and TRBJ2-1; 8 nucleotides line up with TRBD1. The CDR3 has 17 residues. J gave up 7 bases and V 2 bases, and 13 bases lay outside the gene matches. The germline V gene encodes CDR1 MNHEY and CDR2 SVGEGT. CDR3 residues: CASSYKRTGWPRNEQFF. The CDR3 coding sequence is TGTGCCAGCAGTTACAAAAGGACAGGGTGGCCTAGGAATGAGCAGTTCTTC.

The J gene is TRBJ2-7, the V gene TRBV9; D might be TRBD1 or TRBD2, each matching 5 bases. This CDR3 has 14 amino acids. The V and J ends lost 3 bases and 5 bases respectively, with 15 bases between them. Germline CDR1 and CDR2: SGDLS and YYNGEE. The CDR3 sequence is CASSGRNRGHEQYF. As DNA, the CDR3 is TGTGCCAGCAGCGGACGGAATCGGGGCCACGAGCAGTACTTC.

This clone came up once. This rearrangement joins TRBV28 to TRBJ1-2; TRBD1 matches at 10 bases. The CDR3 loop spans 16 amino acids. CDR1 and CDR2 from the germline V gene are MDHEN and SYDVKM. The V segment lost 6 bases and the J segment 8 bases; nucleotides outside the gene matches: 15. The CDR3 DNA follows: TGTGCCAGCAGCCCCCAAAGGACAGGGGGAAGGGGGGGCTACACCTTC. Residues: CASSPQRTGGRGGYTF.

This clone has just one count. The rearrangement uses TRBV4-3 and TRBJ2-3; 10 bases align to TRBD2. The J segment lost 1 base and the V segment lost 1 base, leaving 2 bases of the junction unmatched. The germline CDR1 and CDR2 sequences are LGHNA and YSLEER. This CDR3 contains 16 residues. CDR3 DNA sequence: TGCGCCAGCAGCCAAGGTCTAGCGGGAGGCACAGATACGCAGTATTTT. It translates to CASSQGLAGGTDTQYF.

The rearrangement uses TRBV6-1 and TRBJ1-5; D gene ambiguous. The CDR3 totals 15 residues. Between the trimmed V and J ends, which lost 0 bases and 0 bases, there was a span of 6 bases. In germline, CDR1 is MNHNS, CDR2 SASEGT. CDR3 sequence (DNA): TGTGCCAGCAGTGAAGCGCGATATAGCAATCAGCCCCAGCATTTT. Protein sequence: CASSEARYSNQPQHF.

This clone was picked up many times. This chain connects TRBV5-1 to TRBJ2-1, with 9 bases aligning to TRBD2. V lost 3 bases to trimming and J lost 0 bases; unmatched junction nucleotides: 19. Germline-derived CDR1 and CDR2 are SGHRS and YFSETQ. The CDR3 runs to 21 residues. In DNA, the CDR3 is TGCGCCAGCAGCTCAGACTATTCAGCGGGAGGTCTACGGAGCTCCTACAATGAGCAGTTCTTC. Protein: CASSSDYSAGGLRSSYNEQFF.

This clone appeared once. The chain combines TRBV6-2 or TRBV6-3 with TRBJ2-3; 11 bases are a match to TRBD2. The V gene's germline CDR1 is MNHEY and CDR2 SVGEGT. This CDR3 contains 15 residues. V shed 4 bases, J shed 1 base, and the junction held 1 base outside the gene matches. The DNA for the CDR3 is TGTGCCAGCAGTTCGGGACTAGCGGGCACAGATACGCAGTATTTT. Protein product: CASSSGLAGTDTQYF.

The table lists this clone with a count of one. A read error may produce the germline difference seen at one junction end. The chain combines TRBV7-9 with TRBJ1-2, with 7 bases aligning to TRBD1. CDR1 and CDR2 (germline): SEHNR, FQNEAQ (reference sequence). This CDR3 has 8 amino acids. CDR3: CAGGTENF. The CDR3 DNA is TGTGCCGGAGGGACAGAGAACTTC.

V gene TRBV27 combines with J gene TRBJ2-7, with 12 bases identical to TRBD2. Trimming took 4 bases from V and 0 from J; bases not matched to a gene: 7. The CDR3 loop spans 17 amino acids. Per the germline V gene, CDR1 is MNHEY and CDR2 is SMNVEV (reference sequence). Here the CDR3 reads CASSSRLAGVFSYEQYF. CDR3 DNA: TGTGCCAGCAGTTCCCGACTAGCGGGAGTATTCTCCTACGAGCAGTACTTC.